The entry below describes one TCR beta chain. Its antigen remains unidentified. Per-base quality was not reported, and no clone a single base away is much larger than it. The time point label, read with the paper, signifies: baseline before first vaccination. The meaning of the sample's treatment or condition label: meningococcal conjugate vaccine given as trial control. Vaccinee samples came from UK trials COV001 and COV002, including a single-blind randomized controlled phase 2/3 trial of AZD1222 (ChAdOx1 nCoV-19) in healthy adults. Trial participant PBMC samples were collected at day 0 and day 28 after the second dose for TCRbeta chain sequencing. This sample is part of a study of T cell responses to AZD1222 COVID-19 vaccine (dated by TCRdb to about 2021). With regard to the full study: TCR sequencing covered fewer than 250 trial participants: nearly 210 given two doses of AZD1222 and 26 given two doses of MenACWY control vaccine. Trial participants were enrolled by age into subgroups of 18-55, 56-69 and 70-plus years, and 148, 28 and 57 TCR-sequenced participants, respectively, were included in these subgroups. What the study reported, not specific to this receptor: Conclusions about previously exposed vaccinees are limited because only 6 or 7 AZD1222 recipients were SARS-CoV-2 seropositive at baseline. The 56-69-year group was small, and its depth increase did not reach significance, likely because of low power. The vaccine-associated CD4 TCRs covered the entire spike protein, and the dominant responses fell in regions 160-218 and 743-854. Because no day 14 peak-response samples were available, repertoires were characterized only after the peak T cell response. Spike-specific TCR breadth and depth rose significantly after two AZD1222 doses compared with day 0 and with MenACWY recipients. Reportedly, almost half of the unique spike-specific TCRs recognized epitopes lying outside the regions that are mutated in the B.1.351 and B.1.1.7 variants. Participants were mostly white British and included more females than males, and it was suggested by the authors that clonal diversity may have been underestimated.

The CDR3, cysteine through phenylalanine, is 16 amino acids long. Only the CDR3 part of the read is kept: 48 bases, read in frame from the first base. For CDR1 and CDR2, the germline V gene (reference sequence) lists SGHNT and YYREEE. V ends up 1 base short and J 4 bases short, with an unmatched junction base count of 7. The CDR3 regions of human TCRbeta chains were analyzed by immunosequencing. The published analysis was carried out like this. Repertoire TCRs were checked for matches against a reference library of SARS-CoV-2-specific TCRs that had been generated using the MIRA antigen-specificity platform. Breadth was defined as the fraction of unique TCRs that were SARS-CoV-2-associated, and depth was defined as the fraction of total T cells that were SARS-CoV-2-associated. Using the MIRA data, every spike-specific TCR was mapped to the spike region that the TCR reacted to and assigned to either a CD4 or a CD8 class. Log10-transformed breadth and depth values were compared by one-way ANOVA with Sidak's multiple comparisons tests. Held by TCRdb, this immuneACCESS table contains in-frame sequences only and omits some clones. Under half of the omission traces to an unresolved V gene where checked; the cause of the rest is unknown. The D gene and trimming were derived from the DNA, and the V and J assignments and clone size from that table. Present in this sample are about 140,000 clones, over 90% of which were seen just once. The ten largest clones take up around 1% of the sample.

The sequencing here drew on peripheral blood, taken on day 0 of MenACWY control vaccination. This receptor was obtained from an adult in good health. The V gene is TRBV5-4 and the J gene is TRBJ1-1, with 10 bases aligning to TRBD1. The CDR3 has the sequence CASSLLGQGLRTEAFF. The nucleotides are TGTGCCAGCAGCTTGTTGGGACAGGGGTTGCGCACTGAAGCTTTCTTT.